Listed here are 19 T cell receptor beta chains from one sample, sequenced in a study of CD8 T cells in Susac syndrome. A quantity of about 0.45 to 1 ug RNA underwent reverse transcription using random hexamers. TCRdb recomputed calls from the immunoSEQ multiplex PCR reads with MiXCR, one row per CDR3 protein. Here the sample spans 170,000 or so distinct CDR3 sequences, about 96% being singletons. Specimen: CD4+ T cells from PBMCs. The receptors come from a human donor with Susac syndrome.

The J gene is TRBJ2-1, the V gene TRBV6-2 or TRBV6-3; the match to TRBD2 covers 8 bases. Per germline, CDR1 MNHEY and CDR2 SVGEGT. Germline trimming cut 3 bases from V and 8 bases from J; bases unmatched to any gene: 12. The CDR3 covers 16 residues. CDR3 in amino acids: CASSYSIGGGRHEQFF. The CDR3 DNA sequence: TGTGCCAGCAGTTATTCCATCGGAGGCGGGAGGCATGAGCAGTTCTTC.

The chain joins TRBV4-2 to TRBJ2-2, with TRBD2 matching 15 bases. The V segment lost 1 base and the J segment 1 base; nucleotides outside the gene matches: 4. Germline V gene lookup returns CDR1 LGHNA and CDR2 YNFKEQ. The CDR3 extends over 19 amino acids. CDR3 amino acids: CASSQAQGLAGGNTGELFF. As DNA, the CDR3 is TGTGCCAGCAGCCAAGCCCAGGGACTAGCGGGGGGGAACACCGGGGAGCTGTTTTTT.

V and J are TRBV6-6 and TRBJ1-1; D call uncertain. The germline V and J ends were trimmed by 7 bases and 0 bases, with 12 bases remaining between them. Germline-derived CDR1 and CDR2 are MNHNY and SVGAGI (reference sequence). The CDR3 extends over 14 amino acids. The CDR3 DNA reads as TGTGCCAGCATCGGCGGTTACCTGAACACTGAAGCTTTCTTT. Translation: CASIGGYLNTEAFF.

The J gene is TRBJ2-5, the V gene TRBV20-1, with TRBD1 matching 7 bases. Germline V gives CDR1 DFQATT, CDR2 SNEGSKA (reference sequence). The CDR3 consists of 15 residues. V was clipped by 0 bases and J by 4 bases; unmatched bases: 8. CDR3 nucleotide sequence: TGCAGTGCTAGAGATCGTGGCACAGGGGTAGAGACCCAGTACTTC. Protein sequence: CSARDRGTGVETQYF.

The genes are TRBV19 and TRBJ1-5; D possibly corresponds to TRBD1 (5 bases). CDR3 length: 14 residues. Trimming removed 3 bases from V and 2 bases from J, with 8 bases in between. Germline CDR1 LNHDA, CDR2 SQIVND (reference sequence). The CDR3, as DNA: TGTGCCAGTAGTATCCGGGGGGGCAATCAGCCCCAGCATTTT. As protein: CASSIRGGNQPQHF.

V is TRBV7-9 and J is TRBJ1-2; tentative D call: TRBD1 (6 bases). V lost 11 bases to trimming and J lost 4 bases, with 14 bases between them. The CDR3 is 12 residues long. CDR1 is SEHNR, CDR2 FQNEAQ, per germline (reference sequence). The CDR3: CAWQGSSYGYTF. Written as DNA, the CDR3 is TGTGCCTGGCAGGGGAGTAGCTATGGCTACACCTTC.

CDR3 nucleotides: TGTGCCACCAGTGACGGGGCTCTATCCCCGGGGGAGCTGTTTTTT. The encoded protein is CATSDGALSPGELFF. The chain links TRBV24-1 to TRBJ2-2; D is perhaps TRBD1 or TRBD2 (5 bases each). Trimming cost V 4 bases and J 8 bases, with 16 bases left between them. Germline V gene data show CDR1 as KGHDR and CDR2 as SFDVKD. The CDR3 totals 15 residues.

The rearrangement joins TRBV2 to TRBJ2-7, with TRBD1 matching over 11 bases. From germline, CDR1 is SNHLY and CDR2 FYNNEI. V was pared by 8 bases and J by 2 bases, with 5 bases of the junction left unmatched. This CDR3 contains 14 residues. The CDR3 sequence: CASVGGQGAYEQYV. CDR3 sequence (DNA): TGTGCCAGCGTGGGGGGACAGGGGGCCTACGAGCAGTACGTC.

Here the CDR3 DNA reads TGTGCCTGGAGCCCCCGAGGGAGATATGGCTACACCTTC. Its protein is CAWSPRGRYGYTF. The rearrangement links TRBV30 to TRBJ1-2; D unclear. This CDR3 has 13 residues. V lost 3 bases and J lost 5, with 13 bases in between. Looked up from germline, CDR1 is GTSNPN and CDR2 is SVGIG (reference sequence).

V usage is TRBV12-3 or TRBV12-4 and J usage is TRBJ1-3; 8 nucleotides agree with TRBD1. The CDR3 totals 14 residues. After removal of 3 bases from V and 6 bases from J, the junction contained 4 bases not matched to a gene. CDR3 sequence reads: CASSLQGAINTIYF. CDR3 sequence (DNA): TGTGCCAGCAGTTTGCAGGGGGCTATAAACACCATATATTTT.

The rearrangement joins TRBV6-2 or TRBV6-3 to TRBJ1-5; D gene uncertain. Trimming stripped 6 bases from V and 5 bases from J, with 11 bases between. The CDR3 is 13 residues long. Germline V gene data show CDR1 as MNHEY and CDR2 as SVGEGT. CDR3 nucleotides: TGTGCCAGCAGAACGGACGTTTATCAGCCCCAGCATTTT. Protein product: CASRTDVYQPQHF.

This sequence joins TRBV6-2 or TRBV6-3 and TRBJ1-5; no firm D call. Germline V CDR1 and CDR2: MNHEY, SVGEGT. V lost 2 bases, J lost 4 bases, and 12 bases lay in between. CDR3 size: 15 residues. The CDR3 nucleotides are TGTGCCAGCAGTTACGAGTTGTCGGGGAATCAGCCCCAGCATTTT. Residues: CASSYELSGNQPQHF.

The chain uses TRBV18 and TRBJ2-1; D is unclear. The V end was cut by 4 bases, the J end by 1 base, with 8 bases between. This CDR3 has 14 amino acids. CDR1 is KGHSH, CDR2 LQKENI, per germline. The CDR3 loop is CASSQTLSYNEQFF. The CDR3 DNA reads TGTGCCAGCTCACAAACACTGTCCTACAATGAGCAGTTCTTC.

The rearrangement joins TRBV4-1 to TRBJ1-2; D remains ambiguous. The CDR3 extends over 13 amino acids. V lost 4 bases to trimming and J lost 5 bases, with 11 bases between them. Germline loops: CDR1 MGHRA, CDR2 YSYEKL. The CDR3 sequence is CASSPLVKYGYTF. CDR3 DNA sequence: TGCGCCAGCAGCCCCTTGGTTAAGTATGGCTACACCTTC.

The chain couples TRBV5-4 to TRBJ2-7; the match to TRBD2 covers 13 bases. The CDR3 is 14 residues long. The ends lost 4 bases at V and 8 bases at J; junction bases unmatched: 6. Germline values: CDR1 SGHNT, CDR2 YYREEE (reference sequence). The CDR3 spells CASSKLAGGPQQYF. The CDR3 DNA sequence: TGTGCCAGCAGCAAACTAGCGGGAGGGCCCCAGCAGTACTTC.

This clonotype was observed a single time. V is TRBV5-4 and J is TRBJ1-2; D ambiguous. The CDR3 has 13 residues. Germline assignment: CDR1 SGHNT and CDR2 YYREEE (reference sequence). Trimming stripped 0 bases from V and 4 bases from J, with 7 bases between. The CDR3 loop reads CASSLGQLYGYTF. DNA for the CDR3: TGTGCCAGCAGCTTGGGGCAGCTCTATGGCTACACCTTC.

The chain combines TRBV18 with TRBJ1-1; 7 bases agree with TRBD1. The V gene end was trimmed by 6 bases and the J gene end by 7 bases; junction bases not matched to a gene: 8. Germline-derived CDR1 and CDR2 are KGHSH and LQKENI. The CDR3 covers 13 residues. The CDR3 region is CASSTGDGGEAFF. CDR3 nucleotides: TGTGCCAGCTCCACAGGGGACGGGGGTGAAGCTTTCTTT.

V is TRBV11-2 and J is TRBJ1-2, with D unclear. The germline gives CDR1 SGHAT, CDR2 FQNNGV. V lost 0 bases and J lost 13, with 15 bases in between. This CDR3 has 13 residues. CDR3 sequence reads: CASSLESGSNSTF. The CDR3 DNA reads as TGTGCCAGCAGCTTAGAATCCGGTTCTAACTCCACCTTC.

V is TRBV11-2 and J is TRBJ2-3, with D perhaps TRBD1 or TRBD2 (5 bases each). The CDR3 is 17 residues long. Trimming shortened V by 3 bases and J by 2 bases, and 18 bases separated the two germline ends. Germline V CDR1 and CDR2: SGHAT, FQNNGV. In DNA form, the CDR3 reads TGTGCCAGCAGCTTGGGGGTGATTAGGAGCCCCACAGATACGCAGTATTTT. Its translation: CASSLGVIRSPTDTQYF.